A single T cell receptor (beta chain) is shown here with its context. Its antigen is undetermined. This record comes from a study of T cell repertoires in cytomegalovirus infection. Study-level information: Public TCR beta signatures provided an indication of both CMV infection and a matching HLA type. Findings of the study overall: CMV-specific TCR beta clonotypes restricted by HLA-C were the ones dominating the ex vivo response. People with CMV and the relevant HLA were identified by cumulative public TCR beta family frequency.

The J segment lost 4 bases and the V segment lost 4 bases, leaving 8 bases of the junction unmatched. The CDR3 has 16 amino acids. Germline V gene data show CDR1 as SGHTA and CDR2 as FQGNSA. TCRdb re-called the reads through MiXCR, storing one row per CDR3 protein. Seen here are about 310,000 distinct CDR3 sequences, roughly a sixth observed once, and the top ten hold 12%. Material for sequencing was PBMCs. The receptor comes from a human donor in good health (CMV status not recorded). Some clones in this sample may be carry-over from other donors' samples. This chain links TRBV7-2 with TRBJ2-5, with 11 bases matching TRBD2. The chain's CDR3 is CASSWVSGGAGETQYF. The CDR3 nucleotides read TGTGCCAGCAGCTGGGTTAGCGGGGGGGCCGGAGAGACCCAGTACTTC.